The clone carrying this T cell receptor beta chain was detected only a few times. Amplification used 60 Vbeta primers and 13 Jbeta primers. The repertoire was sequenced with immunoSEQ multiplex PCR; TCRdb's copy has only in-frame clones and lacks some. The data contain about 99,000 clones, around 77% of them seen just once; the ten biggest clones take up 3% to 3.5%. The sample originates from a study of cytomegalovirus exposure and HLA in healthy donors. The germline CDR1 and CDR2 sequences are SGHRS and YFSETQ. The CDR3 is 15 amino acids. The ends lost 6 bases at V and 3 bases at J; junction bases unmatched: 9.

The TCR originated in a man aged 35-49 years in good health and CMV-seronegative. Sequenced input: PBMCs. This rearrangement joins TRBV5-1 to TRBJ2-3; 8 bases match TRBD2. The CDR3 here is CASTQAVAGTDTQYF. The CDR3 DNA is TGCGCCAGCACCCAGGCCGTAGCGGGGACAGATACGCAGTATTTT.